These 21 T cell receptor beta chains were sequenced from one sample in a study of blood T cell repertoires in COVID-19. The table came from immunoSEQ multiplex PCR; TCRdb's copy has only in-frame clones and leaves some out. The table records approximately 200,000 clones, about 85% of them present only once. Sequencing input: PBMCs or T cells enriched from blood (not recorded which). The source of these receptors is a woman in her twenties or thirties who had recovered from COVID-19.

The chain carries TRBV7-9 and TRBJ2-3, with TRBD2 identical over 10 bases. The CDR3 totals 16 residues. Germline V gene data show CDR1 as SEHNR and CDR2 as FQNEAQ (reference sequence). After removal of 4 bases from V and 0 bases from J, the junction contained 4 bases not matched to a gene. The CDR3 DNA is TGTGCCAGCAGCTCGGAGGGACTAGCGAGCACAGATACGCAGTATTTT. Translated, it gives CASSSEGLASTDTQYF.

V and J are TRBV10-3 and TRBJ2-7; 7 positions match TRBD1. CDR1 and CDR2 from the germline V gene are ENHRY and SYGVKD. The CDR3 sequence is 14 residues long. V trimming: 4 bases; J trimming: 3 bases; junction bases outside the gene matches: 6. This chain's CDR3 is CAISAPGQHYEQYF. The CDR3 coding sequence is TGTGCCATCAGTGCTCCGGGACAGCACTACGAGCAGTACTTC.

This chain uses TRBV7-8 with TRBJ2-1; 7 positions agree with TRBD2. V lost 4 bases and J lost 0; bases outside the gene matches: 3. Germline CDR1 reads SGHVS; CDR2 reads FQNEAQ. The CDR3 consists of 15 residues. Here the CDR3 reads CASSSRGTSYNEQFF. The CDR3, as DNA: TGTGCCAGCAGCTCGCGGGGGACCTCCTACAATGAGCAGTTCTTC.

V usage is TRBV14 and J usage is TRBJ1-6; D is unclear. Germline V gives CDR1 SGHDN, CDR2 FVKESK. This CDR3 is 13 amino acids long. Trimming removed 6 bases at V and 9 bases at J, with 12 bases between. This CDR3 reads CASSPSGFSPLHF. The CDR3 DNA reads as TGTGCCAGCAGTCCAAGCGGTTTTTCACCCCTCCACTTT.

The CDR3 sequence: CASTQQTGTEECTEAFF. Written as DNA, the CDR3 is TGTGCCAGCACCCAGCAGACGGGAACTGAGGAATGCACTGAAGCTTTCTTT. V is TRBV21-1 and J is TRBJ1-1. TRBV21-1 is designated a pseudogene. There are 17 residues in the CDR3.

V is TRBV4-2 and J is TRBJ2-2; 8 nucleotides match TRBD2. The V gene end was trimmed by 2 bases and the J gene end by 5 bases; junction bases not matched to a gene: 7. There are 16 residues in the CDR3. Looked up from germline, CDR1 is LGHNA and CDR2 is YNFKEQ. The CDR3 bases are TGTGCCAGCAGCCAACAGCGGGGCGGGGGGACCGGGGAGCTGTTTTTT. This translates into CASSQQRGGGTGELFF.

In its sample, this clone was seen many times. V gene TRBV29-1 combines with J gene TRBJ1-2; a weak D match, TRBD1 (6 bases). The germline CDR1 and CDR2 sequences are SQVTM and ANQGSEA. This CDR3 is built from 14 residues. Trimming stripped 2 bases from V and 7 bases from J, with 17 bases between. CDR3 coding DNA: TGCAGCGTTGAAAGGTCGGCGGGGGCTGGTGGCTACACCTTC. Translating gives CSVERSAGAGGYTF. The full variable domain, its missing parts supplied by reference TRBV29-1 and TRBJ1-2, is SAVISQKPSRDICQRGTSLTIQCQVDSQVTMMFWYRQQPGQSLTLIATANQGSEATYESGFVIDKFPISRPNLTFSTLTVSNMSPEDSSIYLCSVERSAGAGGYTFGSGTRLTVV.

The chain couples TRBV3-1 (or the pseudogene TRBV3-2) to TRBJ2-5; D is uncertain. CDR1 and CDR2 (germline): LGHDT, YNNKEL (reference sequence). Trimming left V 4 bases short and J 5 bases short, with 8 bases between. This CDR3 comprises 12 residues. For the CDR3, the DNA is TGTGCCAGCAGCCCGGTGCGGGAGACCCAGTACTTC. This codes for CASSPVRETQYF.

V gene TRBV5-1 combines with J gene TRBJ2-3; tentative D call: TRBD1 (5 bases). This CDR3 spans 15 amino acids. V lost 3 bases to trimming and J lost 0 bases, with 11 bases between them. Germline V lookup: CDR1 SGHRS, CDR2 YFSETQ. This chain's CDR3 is CASSSEDSSTDTQYF. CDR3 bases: TGCGCCAGCAGCTCTGAAGACAGTAGCACAGATACGCAGTATTTT. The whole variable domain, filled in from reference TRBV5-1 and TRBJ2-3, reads KAGVTQTPRYLIKTRGQQVTLSCSPISGHRSVSWYQQTPGQGLQFLFEYFSETQRNKGNFPGRFSGRQFSNSRSEMNVSTLELGDSALYLCASSSEDSSTDTQYFGPGTRLTVL.

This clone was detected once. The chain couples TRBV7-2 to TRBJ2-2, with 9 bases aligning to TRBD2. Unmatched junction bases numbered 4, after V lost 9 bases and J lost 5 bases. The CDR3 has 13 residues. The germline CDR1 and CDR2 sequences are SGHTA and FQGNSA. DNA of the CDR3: TGTGCCAGTAGCGGGAGAGTAACCGGGGAGCTGTTTTTT. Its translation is CASSGRVTGELFF.

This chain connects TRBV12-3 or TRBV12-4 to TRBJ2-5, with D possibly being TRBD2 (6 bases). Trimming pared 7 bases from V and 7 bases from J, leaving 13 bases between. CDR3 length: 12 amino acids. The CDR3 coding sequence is TGTGCCAGCACCGGAGGGGAGGTGACCCAGTACTTC. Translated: CASTGGEVTQYF.

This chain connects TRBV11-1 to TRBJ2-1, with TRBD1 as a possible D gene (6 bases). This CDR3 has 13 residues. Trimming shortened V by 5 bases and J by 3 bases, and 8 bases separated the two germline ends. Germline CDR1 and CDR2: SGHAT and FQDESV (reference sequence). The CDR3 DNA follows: TGTGCCAGCAGCCAACAGGGCTACAATGAGCAGTTCTTC. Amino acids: CASSQQGYNEQFF.

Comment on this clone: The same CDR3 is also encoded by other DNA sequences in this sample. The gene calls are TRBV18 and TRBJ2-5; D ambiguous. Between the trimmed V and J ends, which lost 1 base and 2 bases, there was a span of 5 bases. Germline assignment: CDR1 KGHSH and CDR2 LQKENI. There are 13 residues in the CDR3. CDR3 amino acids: CASSPRGQETQYF. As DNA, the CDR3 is TGTGCCAGCTCACCACGCGGTCAAGAGACCCAGTACTTC.

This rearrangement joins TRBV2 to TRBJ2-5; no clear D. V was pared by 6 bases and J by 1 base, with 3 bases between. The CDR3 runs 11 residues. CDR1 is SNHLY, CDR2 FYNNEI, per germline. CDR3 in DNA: TGTGCCAGCAGCCTCCAAGAGACCCAGTACTTC. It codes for CASSLQETQYF. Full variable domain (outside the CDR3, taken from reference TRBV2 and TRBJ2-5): EPEVTQTPSHQVTQMGQEVILRCVPISNHLYFYWYRQILGQKVEFLVSFYNNEISEKSEIFDDQFSVERPDGSNFTLKIRSTKLEDSAMYFCASSLQETQYFGPGTRLLVL.

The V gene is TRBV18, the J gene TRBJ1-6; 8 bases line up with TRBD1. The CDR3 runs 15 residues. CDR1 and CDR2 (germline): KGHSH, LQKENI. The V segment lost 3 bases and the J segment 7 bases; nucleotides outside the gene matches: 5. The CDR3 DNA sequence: TGTGCCAGCTCACCGACAGGGGAAGTGAATTCACCCCTCCACTTT. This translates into CASSPTGEVNSPLHF.

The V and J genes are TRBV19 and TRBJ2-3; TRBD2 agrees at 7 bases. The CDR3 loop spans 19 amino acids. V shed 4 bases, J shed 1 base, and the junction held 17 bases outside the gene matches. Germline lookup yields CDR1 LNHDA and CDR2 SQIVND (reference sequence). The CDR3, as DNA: TGTGCCAGTAGTAACCCCACCTGGCGGGGGATTTATCGCACAGATACGCAGTATTTT. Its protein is CASSNPTWRGIYRTDTQYF.

The CDR3 sequence is CAWSGARTSGGNNSPLHF. The CDR3 DNA is TGTGCCTGGAGTGGGGCAAGGACCTCGGGGGGGAATAATTCACCCCTCCACTTT. The rearrangement uses TRBV30 and TRBJ1-6; tentatively, D is TRBD1 (5 bases). Trimming took off 1 base at V and 5 bases at J, with 21 bases between the two ends. The CDR3 is 18 amino acids. Germline V CDR1 and CDR2: GTSNPN, SVGIG (reference sequence).

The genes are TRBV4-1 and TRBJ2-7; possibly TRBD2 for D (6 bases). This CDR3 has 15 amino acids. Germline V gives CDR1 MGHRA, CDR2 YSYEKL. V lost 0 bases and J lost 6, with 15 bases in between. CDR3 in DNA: TGCGCCAGCAGCCAAGATGCGCGGGGAGTCCGCGAGCAGTACTTC. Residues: CASSQDARGVREQYF.

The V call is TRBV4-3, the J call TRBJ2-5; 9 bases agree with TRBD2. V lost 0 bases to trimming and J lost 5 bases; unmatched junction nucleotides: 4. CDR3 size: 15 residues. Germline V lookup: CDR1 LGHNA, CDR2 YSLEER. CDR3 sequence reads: CASSQDVAGEETQYF. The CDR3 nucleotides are TGCGCCAGCAGCCAAGATGTAGCGGGGGAGGAGACCCAGTACTTC.

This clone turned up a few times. The CDR3 spells CASSTGTSALNEQFF. In nucleotides, the CDR3 is TGTGCCAGCAGCACCGGGACTAGCGCACTCAATGAGCAGTTCTTC. J is TRBJ2-1 and V is TRBV11-3; 10 bases map to TRBD2. The CDR3 runs to 15 residues. Germline values: CDR1 SGHNT, CDR2 YENEEA. The V and J ends lost 5 bases and 6 bases, in that order; junction bases with no gene match: 7. The whole variable domain, remainder taken from reference TRBV11-3 and TRBJ2-1, is EAGVVQSPRYKIIEKKQPVAFWCNPISGHNTLYWYLQNLGQGPELLIRYENEEAVDDSQLPKDRFSAERLKGVDSTLKIQPAELGDSAVYLCASSTGTSALNEQFFGPGTRLTVL.

CDR3 residues: CASSVDAGGANTGELFF. DNA of the CDR3: TGTGCCAGCAGCGTAGACGCGGGGGGCGCGAACACCGGGGAGCTGTTTTTT. This chain links TRBV9 with TRBJ2-2; 8 bases match TRBD2. V shed 0 bases, J shed 0 bases, and the junction held 4 bases outside the gene matches. Germline assignment: CDR1 SGDLS and CDR2 YYNGEE. The CDR3 consists of 17 residues.